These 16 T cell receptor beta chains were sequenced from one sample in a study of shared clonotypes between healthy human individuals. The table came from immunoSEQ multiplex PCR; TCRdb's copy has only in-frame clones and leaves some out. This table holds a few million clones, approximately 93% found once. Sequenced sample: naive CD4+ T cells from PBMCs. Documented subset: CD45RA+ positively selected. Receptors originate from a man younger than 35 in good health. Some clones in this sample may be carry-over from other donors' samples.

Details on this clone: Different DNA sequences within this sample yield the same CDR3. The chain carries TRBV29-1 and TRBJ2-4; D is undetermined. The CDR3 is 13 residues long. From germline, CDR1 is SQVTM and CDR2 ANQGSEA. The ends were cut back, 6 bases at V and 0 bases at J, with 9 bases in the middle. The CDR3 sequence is CSVGPLAKNIQYF. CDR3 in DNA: TGCAGCGTGGGCCCACTAGCCAAAAACATTCAGTACTTC.

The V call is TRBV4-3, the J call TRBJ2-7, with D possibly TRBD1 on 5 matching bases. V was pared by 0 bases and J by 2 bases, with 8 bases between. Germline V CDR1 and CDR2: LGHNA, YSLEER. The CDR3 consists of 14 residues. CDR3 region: CASSQETEPYEQYF. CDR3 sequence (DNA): TGCGCCAGCAGCCAAGAGACAGAACCCTACGAGCAGTACTTC.

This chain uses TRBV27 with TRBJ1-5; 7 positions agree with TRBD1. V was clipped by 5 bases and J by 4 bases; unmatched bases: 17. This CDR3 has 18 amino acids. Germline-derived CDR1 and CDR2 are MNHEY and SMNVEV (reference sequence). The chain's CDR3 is CASSQPRDRATRNQPQHF. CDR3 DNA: TGTGCCAGCAGTCAACCTCGTGACAGGGCAACGAGGAATCAGCCCCAGCATTTT.

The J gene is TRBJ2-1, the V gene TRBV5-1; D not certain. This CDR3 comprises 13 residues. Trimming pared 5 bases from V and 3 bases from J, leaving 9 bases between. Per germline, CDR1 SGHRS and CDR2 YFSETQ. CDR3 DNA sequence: TGCGCCAGCAGTTCAAACAACTACAATGAGCAGTTCTTC. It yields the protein CASSSNNYNEQFF.

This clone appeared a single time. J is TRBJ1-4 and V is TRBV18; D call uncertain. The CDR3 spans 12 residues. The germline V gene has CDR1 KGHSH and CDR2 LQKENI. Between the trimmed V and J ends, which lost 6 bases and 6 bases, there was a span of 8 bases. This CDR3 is CASSSRDEKLFF. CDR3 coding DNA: TGTGCCAGCTCGTCACGGGATGAAAAACTGTTTTTT.

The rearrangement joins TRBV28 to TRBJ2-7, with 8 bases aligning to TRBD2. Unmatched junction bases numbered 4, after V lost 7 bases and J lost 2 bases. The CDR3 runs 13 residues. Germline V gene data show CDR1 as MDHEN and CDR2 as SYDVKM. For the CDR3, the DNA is TGTGCCAGCAAGCGGGGGATAACCTACGAGCAGTACTTC. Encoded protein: CASKRGITYEQYF.

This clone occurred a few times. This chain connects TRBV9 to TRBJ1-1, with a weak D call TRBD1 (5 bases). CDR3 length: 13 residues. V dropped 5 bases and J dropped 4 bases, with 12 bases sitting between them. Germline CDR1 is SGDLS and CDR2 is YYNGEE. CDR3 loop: CASSKQGITEAFF. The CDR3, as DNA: TGTGCCAGCAGTAAGCAGGGAATCACTGAAGCTTTCTTT.

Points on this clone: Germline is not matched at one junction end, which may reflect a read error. The CDR3 DNA sequence: TGTGCCAGCAGTTTAAGGGGGACAGGGACTTTC. The encoded protein is CASSLRGTGTF. The V gene is TRBV28, the J gene TRBJ2-7; TRBD1 agrees at 9 bases. Looked up from germline, CDR1 is MDHEN and CDR2 is SYDVKM. CDR3 length: 11 amino acids.

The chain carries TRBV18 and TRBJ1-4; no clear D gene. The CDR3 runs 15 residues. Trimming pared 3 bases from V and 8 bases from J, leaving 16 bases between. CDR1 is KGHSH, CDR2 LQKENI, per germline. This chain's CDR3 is CASSPRLSQGEKLFF. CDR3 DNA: TGTGCCAGCTCACCCAGACTGTCGCAAGGGGAAAAACTGTTTTTT.

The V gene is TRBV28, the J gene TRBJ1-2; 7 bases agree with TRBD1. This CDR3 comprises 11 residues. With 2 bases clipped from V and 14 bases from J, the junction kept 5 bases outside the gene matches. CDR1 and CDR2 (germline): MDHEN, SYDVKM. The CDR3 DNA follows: TGTGCCAGCAGTTTAGTTGGACAGGAGACCTTC. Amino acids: CASSLVGQETF.

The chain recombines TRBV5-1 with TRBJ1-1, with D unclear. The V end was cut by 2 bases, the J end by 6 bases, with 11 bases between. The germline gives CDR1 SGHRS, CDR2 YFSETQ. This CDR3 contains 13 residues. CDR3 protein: CASSFEGVAEAFF. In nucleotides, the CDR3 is TGCGCCAGCAGCTTCGAGGGAGTGGCTGAAGCTTTCTTT. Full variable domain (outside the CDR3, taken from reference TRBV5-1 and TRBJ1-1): KAGVTQTPRYLIKTRGQQVTLSCSPISGHRSVSWYQQTPGQGLQFLFEYFSETQRNKGNFPGRFSGRQFSNSRSEMNVSTLELGDSALYLCASSFEGVAEAFFGQGTRLTVV.

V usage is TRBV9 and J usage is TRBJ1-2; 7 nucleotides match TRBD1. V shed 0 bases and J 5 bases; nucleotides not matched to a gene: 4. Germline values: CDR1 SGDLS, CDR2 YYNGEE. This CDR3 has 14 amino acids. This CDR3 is CASSVEGTEYGYTF. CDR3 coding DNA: TGTGCCAGCAGCGTAGAAGGGACAGAGTATGGCTACACCTTC.

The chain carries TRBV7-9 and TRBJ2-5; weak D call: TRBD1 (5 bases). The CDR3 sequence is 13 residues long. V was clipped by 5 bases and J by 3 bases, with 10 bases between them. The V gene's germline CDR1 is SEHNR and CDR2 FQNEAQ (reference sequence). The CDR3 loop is CASSLRGKETQYF. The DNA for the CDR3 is TGTGCCAGCAGCCTAAGGGGCAAAGAGACCCAGTACTTC.

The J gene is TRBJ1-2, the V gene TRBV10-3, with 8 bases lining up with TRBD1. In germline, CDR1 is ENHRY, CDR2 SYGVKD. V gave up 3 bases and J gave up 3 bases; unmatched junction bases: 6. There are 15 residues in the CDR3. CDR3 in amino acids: CAISDLGGQDYGYTF. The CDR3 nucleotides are TGTGCCATCAGTGATCTAGGGGGACAGGACTATGGCTACACCTTC.

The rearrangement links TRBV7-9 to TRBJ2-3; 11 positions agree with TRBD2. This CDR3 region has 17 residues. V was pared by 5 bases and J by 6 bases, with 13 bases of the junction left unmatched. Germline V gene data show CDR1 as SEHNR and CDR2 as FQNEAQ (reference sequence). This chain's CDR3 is CASSLGLAGKKSDTQYF. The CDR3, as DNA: TGTGCCAGCAGCCTTGGACTAGCGGGCAAGAAATCGGATACGCAGTATTTT.

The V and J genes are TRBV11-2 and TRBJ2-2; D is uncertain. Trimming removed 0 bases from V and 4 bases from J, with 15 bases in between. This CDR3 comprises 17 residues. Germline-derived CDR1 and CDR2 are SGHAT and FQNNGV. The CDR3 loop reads CASSLDPRRLLTGELFF. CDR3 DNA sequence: TGTGCCAGCAGCTTAGACCCACGACGACTTCTCACCGGGGAGCTGTTTTTT.